A single sample gave rise to the 6 T cell receptor beta chains below, sequenced in a study of cytomegalovirus exposure and HLA in healthy donors. The data were produced by immunoSEQ multiplex PCR, yet TCRdb's version contains in-frame clones alone and is incomplete. This sample carries approximately 65,000 clones, about 89% of them seen once, and the ten largest clones take around 3%. The specimen was PBMCs. These receptor sequences come from a man younger than 35 in good health and CMV-seronegative.

J is TRBJ1-1 and V is TRBV28; TRBD1 is a possible D gene (5 bases). Deletions cut 7 bases from V and 6 bases from J, with 15 bases between. The CDR3 has 13 amino acids. The germline V gene has CDR1 MDHEN and CDR2 SYDVKM. The CDR3 spells CASNYDSGAEAFF. CDR3 in DNA: TGTGCCAGCAATTACGACAGTGGAGCTGAAGCTTTCTTT. The complete variable domain, with remaining parts taken from reference TRBV28 and TRBJ1-1, reads DVKVTQSSRYLVKRTGEKVFLECVQDMDHENMFWYRQDPGLGLRLIYFSYDVKMKEKGDIPEGYSVSREKKERFSLILESASTNQTSMYLCASNYDSGAEAFFGQGTRLTVV.

V usage is TRBV7-9 and J usage is TRBJ2-7, with unresolved D. Trimming shortened V by 5 bases and J by 2 bases, and 16 bases separated the two germline ends. Germline CDR1 and CDR2: SEHNR and FQNEAQ (reference sequence). This CDR3 comprises 15 residues. The DNA of the CDR3 is TGTGCCAGCAGCCTATTGGATGGAGCCCCCTACGAGCAGTACTTC. Protein product: CASSLLDGAPYEQYF.

This chain uses TRBV5-1 with TRBJ2-7; possible D gene TRBD2, 6 bases. Germline V gene lookup returns CDR1 SGHRS and CDR2 YFSETQ. V dropped 3 bases and J dropped 5 bases, with 12 bases sitting between them. CDR3 length equals 13 residues. This CDR3 is CASSWGEMDEQYF. The CDR3 bases are TGCGCCAGCAGCTGGGGGGAGATGGACGAGCAGTACTTC.

This clone occurred a few times. The V gene is TRBV11-1, the J gene TRBJ2-6; TRBD2 might be the D (6 bases). Between the trimmed V and J ends, which lost 3 bases and 0 bases, there was a span of 6 bases. CDR1 is SGHAT and CDR2 is FQDESV in the germline V gene (reference sequence). This CDR3 contains 15 residues. The CDR3, as DNA: TGTGCCAGCAGCTTCGGGGGCTCTGGGGCCAACGTCCTGACTTTC. Translated, it gives CASSFGGSGANVLTF.

The V gene is TRBV10-3, the J gene TRBJ2-3; maybe TRBD2 (6 bases). The CDR3 has 15 residues. Trimming removed 8 bases from V and 4 bases from J, with 19 bases in between. CDR1 ENHRY and CDR2 SYGVKD come from the germline V gene. The DNA of the CDR3 is TGTGCCATCTCTGGGGCGGGGAGTAGCCCAGATACGCAGTATTTT. It encodes CAISGAGSSPDTQYF.

The V call is TRBV10-3, the J call TRBJ2-7, with 7 bases fitting TRBD1. The CDR3 consists of 15 residues. V dropped 0 bases and J dropped 6; count of bases not matched to a gene: 8. Germline V gene data show CDR1 as ENHRY and CDR2 as SYGVKD. The CDR3 nucleotides are TGTGCCATCAGTGAGTCGGTTACAGGGGCGAGCGAGCAGTACTTC. Amino acid sequence: CAISESVTGASEQYF.